Listed below are T cell receptor beta chains from one sample, sequenced in a study of shared clonotypes between healthy human individuals. Profiled with immunoSEQ multiplex PCR; TCRdb holds only in-frame clones, not every one. The sample includes about 480,000 clones, roughly 85% seen only once; the top ten take under 15%. The source material was PBMCs. Receptor source: a woman aged 35 to 49 in good health. Some clones in this sample may be carry-over from other donors' samples. Each CDR3 is given with its conserved first and last residue. The order of the fields is CDR3 protein, CDR3 DNA, J gene, V gene, D gene, clone size. A D gene is named only where the DNA matches it firmly. Size is omitted from some rows. Given values are once, few, many or a class for expanded clones.

CDR3: CASRLARLDTQYF
DNA: TGTGCCAGCAGATTAGCTCGGTTGGATACGCAGTATTTT
J: TRBJ2-3
V: TRBV11-2
D: NA
size: NA

CDR3: CASSLGRLAGHASTDTQYF
DNA: TGTGCCAGCAGTCTGGGCCGACTAGCGGGACATGCTAGCACAGATACGCAGTATTTT
J: TRBJ2-3
V: TRBV27
D: TRBD2
size: NA

CDR3: CASSQDREVRVGTDTQYF
DNA: TGTGCCAGCAGCCAAGATCGGGAGGTGCGGGTAGGCACAGATACGCAGTATTTT
J: TRBJ2-3
V: TRBV14
D: TRBD2
size: once

CDR3: CAWSAGLSTDTQYF
DNA: TGTGCCTGGAGTGCGGGCCTTAGCACAGATACGCAGTATTTT
J: TRBJ2-3
V: TRBV30
D: NA
size: NA

CDR3: CASSLGGRQRNTEAFF
DNA: TGTGCCAGCAGCTTAGGCGGGCGACAGCGGAACACTGAAGCTTTCTTT
J: TRBJ1-1
V: TRBV5-4
D: NA
size: NA

CDR3: CASTPRRGLDGYTF
DNA: TGTGCCAGCACCCCCCGCCGGGGCCTAGATGGCTACACCTTC
J: TRBJ1-2
V: TRBV7-9
D: NA
size: NA

CDR3: CASSETGAGETQYF
DNA: TGCGCCAGCAGTGAGACAGGGGCGGGAGAGACCCAGTACTTC
J: TRBJ2-5
V: TRBV5-1
D: TRBD1
size: once

CDR3: CASGPGTTEETQYF
DNA: TGTGCCAGCGGGCCCGGGACTACAGAAGAGACCCAGTACTTC
J: TRBJ2-5
V: TRBV6-5
D: TRBD2
size: NA

CDR3: CASSEEYEQYF
DNA: TGTGCCAGCAGTGAGGAGTACGAGCAGTACTTC
J: TRBJ2-7
V: TRBV2
D: NA
size: NA

CDR3: CASSWTLPGTSGRGEQYF
DNA: TGTGCCAGCAGTTGGACCTTACCGGGGACTAGCGGGAGAGGGGAGCAGTACTTC
J: TRBJ2-7
V: TRBV27
D: TRBD2
size: NA

CDR3: CASSAGQGRETQYF
DNA: TGTGCCAGCAGCGCGGGACAGGGCCGAGAGACCCAGTACTTC
J: TRBJ2-5
V: TRBV7-9
D: TRBD1
size: few

CDR3: CAWSHGGSETQYF
DNA: TGTGCCTGGAGTCATGGGGGGTCAGAGACCCAGTACTTC
J: TRBJ2-5
V: TRBV30
D: NA
size: few

CDR3: CASSLEGTGDEQFF
DNA: TGTGCCAGCAGTTTGGAGGGGACAGGGGATGAGCAGTTCTTC
J: TRBJ2-1
V: TRBV28
D: TRBD1
size: NA

CDR3: CASSLAGGETQYF
DNA: TGTGCCAGCAGCTTAGCGGGAGGGGAGACCCAGTACTTC
J: TRBJ2-5
V: TRBV11-2
D: TRBD2
size: NA

CDR3: CASTNMGGHPNYEQYF
DNA: TGTGCCAGCACTAACATGGGGGGACATCCAAACTACGAGCAGTACTTC
J: TRBJ2-7
V: TRBV28
D: NA
size: NA

CDR3: CASSYDRAYNEQFF
DNA: TGTGCCAGCAGCTACGACAGGGCCTACAATGAGCAGTTCTTC
J: TRBJ2-1
V: TRBV7-2
D: TRBD1
size: NA

CDR3: CAISNPGGRAYEQYF
DNA: TGTGCCATCAGTAACCCGGGCGGGAGGGCCTACGAGCAGTACTTC
J: TRBJ2-7
V: TRBV10-3
D: TRBD2
size: NA

CDR3: CASSPNEWAKNTEAFF
DNA: TGTGCCAGCTCACCTAATGAATGGGCCAAGAACACTGAAGCTTTCTTT
J: TRBJ1-1
V: TRBV18
D: NA
size: once

CDR3: CASSPGEMNTEAFF
DNA: TGTGCCAGCAGCCCAGGGGAGATGAACACTGAAGCTTTCTTT
J: TRBJ1-1
V: TRBV6-6
D: NA
size: NA

CDR3: CASSQNRATLNEQFF
DNA: TGCGCCAGCAGTCAAAACAGGGCCACCCTTAATGAGCAGTTCTTC
J: TRBJ2-1
V: TRBV23-1
D: NA
size: few

CDR3: CASSYDGTGVAFF
DNA: TGTGCCAGCAGTTACGACGGGACGGGGGTAGCTTTCTTT
J: TRBJ1-1
V: TRBV6-5
D: NA
size: NA

CDR3: CASSQGLASSYEQYF
DNA: TGTGCCAGCAGCCAGGGACTAGCGAGCTCCTACGAGCAGTACTTC
J: TRBJ2-7
V: TRBV11-3
D: TRBD2
size: NA

CDR3: CASSLDRNTEAFF
DNA: TGTGCCAGCAGCTTGGACAGGAACACTGAAGCTTTCTTT
J: TRBJ1-1
V: TRBV7-8
D: NA
size: NA

CDR3: CASSKITGGNTGELFF
DNA: TGTGCCAGCAGCAAGATTACAGGGGGGAACACCGGGGAGCTGTTTTTT
J: TRBJ2-2
V: TRBV5-4
D: TRBD1
size: NA

CDR3: CASSLNPSYEQYF
DNA: TGTGCCAGCAGCTTAAACCCTTCCTACGAGCAGTACTTC
J: TRBJ2-7
V: TRBV7-3
D: NA
size: NA

CDR3: CASSLGEGTNNEQFF
DNA: TGTGCCAGCAGCTTAGGGGAGGGGACGAACAATGAGCAGTTCTTC
J: TRBJ2-1
V: TRBV11-3
D: TRBD2
size: once

CDR3: CASSPDVSGNTIYF
DNA: TGTGCCAGCTCACCAGACGTCTCTGGAAACACCATATATTTT
J: TRBJ1-3
V: TRBV18
D: NA
size: NA

CDR3: CASSASTSGIYEQYF
DNA: TGTGCCAGCAGCGCAAGCACTAGCGGGATCTACGAGCAGTACTTC
J: TRBJ2-7
V: TRBV7-2
D: TRBD2
size: NA

CDR3: CASSHLDQPQHF
DNA: TGTGCCAGCAGCCATTTGGATCAGCCCCAGCATTTT
J: TRBJ1-5
V: TRBV11-2
D: NA
size: few

CDR3: CASSALAGGLETQYF
DNA: TGTGCCAGCAGCGCTCTAGCGGGAGGGTTGGAGACCCAGTACTTC
J: TRBJ2-5
V: TRBV2
D: TRBD2
size: NA

CDR3: CASGLAGEDTQYF
DNA: TGTGCCAGCGGACTAGCGGGAGAAGATACGCAGTATTTT
J: TRBJ2-3
V: TRBV7-9
D: TRBD2
size: few

CDR3: CASSDSWRGTGELFF
DNA: TGTGCCAGCAGTGACTCTTGGAGGGGGACCGGGGAGCTGTTTTTT
J: TRBJ2-2
V: TRBV6-4
D: NA
size: NA

CDR3: CASSSLDFSYNSPLHF
DNA: TGCGCCAGCAGCTCTTTAGACTTCTCCTATAATTCACCCCTCCACTTT
J: TRBJ1-6
V: TRBV5-1
D: NA
size: once

CDR3: CAGRAGGGLTDTQYF
DNA: TGTGCCGGTAGGGCCGGGGGGGGACTTACAGATACGCAGTATTTT
J: TRBJ2-3
V: TRBV19
D: TRBD2
size: NA

CDR3: CASSLAVGETQYF
DNA: TGTGCCAGCAGCTTGGCAGTGGGCGAGACCCAGTACTTC
J: TRBJ2-5
V: TRBV5-6
D: NA
size: once

CDR3: CASSGVGNQPQHF
DNA: TGTGCCAGCAGCGGAGTAGGCAATCAGCCCCAGCATTTT
J: TRBJ1-5
V: TRBV9
D: NA
size: NA

CDR3: CASSQIRGQRQYF
DNA: TGTGCCAGCAGCCAAATTCGGGGACAGCGGCAGTACTTC
J: TRBJ2-7
V: TRBV14
D: TRBD1
size: few

CDR3: CASSKPGTGDYEQYF
DNA: TGTGCCAGCAGCAAACCTGGGACAGGGGACTACGAGCAGTACTTC
J: TRBJ2-7
V: TRBV28
D: TRBD1
size: NA

CDR3: CAWNGLRGPHGETQYF
DNA: TGTGCCTGGAACGGCCTCCGGGGCCCCCATGGTGAGACCCAGTACTTC
J: TRBJ2-5
V: TRBV30
D: NA
size: NA

CDR3: CATAGHPNTGELFF
DNA: TGTGCCACCGCGGGACACCCGAACACCGGGGAGCTGTTTTTT
J: TRBJ2-2
V: TRBV7-2
D: NA
size: NA

CDR3: CASSSSGANVLTF
DNA: TGTGCCAGCAGTTCCTCTGGGGCCAACGTCCTGACTTTC
J: TRBJ2-6
V: TRBV28
D: NA
size: NA

CDR3: CASRDTANTGELFF
DNA: TGTGCCAGCAGGGACACCGCGAACACCGGGGAGCTGTTTTTT
J: TRBJ2-2
V: TRBV6-6
D: NA
size: NA

CDR3: CATSRDGRRPYEQYF
DNA: TGTGCCACCAGCAGAGATGGGAGACGGCCCTACGAGCAGTACTTC
J: TRBJ2-7
V: TRBV15
D: NA
size: NA